This passage covers 28 T cell receptor beta chains from one sample sequenced in a study of T-cell memory formation after mild COVID-19. TCRdb reprocessed the 5' RACE reads with MiXCR, giving one entry per CDR3 protein. Seen here are under 300,000 distinct CDR3 sequences, about 15% observed once, and the top ten hold roughly 3.6%. The source material was PBMCs or a T cell subset sorted from them (not recorded which). The receptor source for this set is a man between 18 and 29 years old who had mild COVID-19 (a few samples of this study predate the infection). Cell type and time point are not known.

The chain joins TRBV7-2 to TRBJ2-4; 10 bases agree with TRBD2. The V segment lost 4 bases and the J segment 0 bases; nucleotides outside the gene matches: 15. CDR3 length: 20 residues. The V gene's germline CDR1 is SGHTA and CDR2 FQGNSA. The CDR3 DNA follows: TGTGCCAGCAGCTCCGTGGGGTGGCTAGCGGGGGAAGTAGCCAAAAACATTCAGTACTTC. The encoded protein is CASSSVGWLAGEVAKNIQYF.

This clonotype has ten or more counts. The DNA of the CDR3 is TGTGCCAGCAGTCTGAAACAGGGGGCTCACCTCTACTACGAGCAGTACGTC. This translates into CASSLKQGAHLYYEQYV. V usage is TRBV6-2 or TRBV6-3 and J usage is TRBJ2-7; 9 bases line up with TRBD1. The CDR3 is made up of 17 amino acids. The J segment lost 3 bases and the V segment lost 5 bases, leaving 14 bases of the junction unmatched. From germline, CDR1 is MNHEY and CDR2 SVGEGT.

The V call is TRBV28, the J call TRBJ2-2; 10 bases agree with TRBD1. Per germline, CDR1 MDHEN and CDR2 SYDVKM. The J segment lost 7 bases and the V segment lost 6 bases, leaving 11 bases of the junction unmatched. The CDR3 consists of 16 residues. This chain's CDR3 is CASRSLTGGVVGELFF. The CDR3, as DNA: TGTGCCAGCAGATCCCTGACAGGGGGCGTTGTCGGGGAGCTGTTTTTT.

Ten or more counts support this clonotype. CDR3: CASSSRQLEAFF. In DNA form, the CDR3 reads TGTGCCAGCAGTTCCCGACAGCTTGAAGCTTTCTTT. The chain joins TRBV6-2 or TRBV6-3 to TRBJ1-1; TRBD1 is a possible D gene (5 bases). The CDR3 contains 12 residues. Looked up from germline, CDR1 is MNHEY and CDR2 is SVGEGT. The V gene lost 4 bases and the J gene lost 7 bases, with 10 bases spanning the gap.

Many counts were recorded for this clonotype. The CDR3 nucleotides read TGCGCCAGCAGCTTGTGGGACAGGGGGCTAGAGACCCAGTACTTC. It is translated as CASSLWDRGLETQYF. The rearrangement links TRBV5-1 to TRBJ2-5; 12 nucleotides match TRBD1. Looked up from germline, CDR1 is SGHRS and CDR2 is YFSETQ. The CDR3 contains 15 residues. Trimming at V came to 1 base and at J to 4 bases, leaving 2 bases not matched to a gene. Complete variable domain (other parts from reference TRBV5-1 and TRBJ2-5): KAGVTQTPRYLIKTRGQQVTLSCSPISGHRSVSWYQQTPGQGLQFLFEYFSETQRNKGNFPGRFSGRQFSNSRSEMNVSTLELGDSALYLCASSLWDRGLETQYFGPGTRLLVL.

The rearrangement links TRBV4-1 to TRBJ2-7, with TRBD1 matching over 9 bases. Germline CDR1 reads MGHRA; CDR2 reads YSYEKL. V trimming: 0 bases; J trimming: 1 base; junction bases outside the gene matches: 7. This CDR3 comprises 17 residues. CDR3 in DNA: TGCGCCAGCAGCCAAGATATGGGGGACAGGGCTTCCTACGAGCAGTACTTC. It encodes CASSQDMGDRASYEQYF.

This clonotype turned up a few times. In DNA, the CDR3 is TGTGCCAGCAGCCAGGAAAATGGGGCCGGGGAGCTGTTTTTT. Protein sequence: CASSQENGAGELFF. V and J are TRBV5-4 and TRBJ2-2; no clear D. Trimming pared 4 bases from V and 6 bases from J, leaving 13 bases between. This CDR3 contains 14 residues. The germline V gene encodes CDR1 SGHNT and CDR2 YYREEE (reference sequence).

This clonotype was observed a few times. The rearrangement joins TRBV12-3 or TRBV12-4 to TRBJ1-5; no reliable D call. This CDR3 has 11 amino acids. The ends were cut back, 3 bases at V and 8 bases at J, with 5 bases in the middle. The CDR3 DNA reads TGTGCCAGCAGTTTGGAAGAGCCCCAGCATTTT. It encodes CASSLEEPQHF.

The chain employs TRBV6-2 or TRBV6-3 and TRBJ2-3, with 7 bases matching TRBD2. V gave up 5 bases and J gave up 4 bases; unmatched junction bases: 9. The CDR3 is 15 amino acids. Germline CDR1 is MNHEY and CDR2 is SVGEGT. CDR3 bases: TGTGCCAGCAGTCCAGGATCTAGCGGCTCAGATACGCAGTATTTT. As protein: CASSPGSSGSDTQYF.

V usage is TRBV7-7 and J usage is TRBJ1-1, with no clear D. From germline, CDR1 is SSHAT and CDR2 FNYEAQ (reference sequence). V was cut by 3 bases and J by 1 base, with 6 bases left in between. This CDR3 has 13 amino acids. This CDR3 reads CASSFSQNTEAFF. The CDR3 DNA sequence: TGTGCCAGCAGCTTTAGTCAGAACACTGAAGCTTTCTTT.

The chain has TRBV10-1 and TRBJ2-1; 9 positions match TRBD2. Germline assignment: CDR1 WNHNN and CDR2 SYGVQD (reference sequence). The CDR3 totals 13 residues. Trimming removed 5 bases from V and 5 bases from J; junction bases left unmatched: 1. CDR3 bases: TGCGCCAGCAGTCTAGCGGGGCACAATGAGCAGTTCTTC. Its translation: CASSLAGHNEQFF.

J is TRBJ1-5 and V is TRBV25-1; TRBD1 matches 9 bases. Germline values: CDR1 MGHDK, CDR2 SYGVNS. The J segment lost 6 bases and the V segment lost 10 bases, leaving 10 bases of the junction unmatched. The CDR3 extends over 14 amino acids. The CDR3 region is CATTLDRGGQPQHF. For the CDR3, the DNA is TGTGCCACCACTCTGGACAGGGGAGGTCAGCCCCAGCATTTT. Supplemented by reference TRBV25-1 and TRBJ1-5, the full variable domain reads EADIYQTPRYLVIGTGKKITLECSQTMGHDKMYWYQQDPGMELHLIHYSYGVNSTEKGDLSSESTVSRIRTEHFPLTLESARPSHTSQYLCATTLDRGGQPQHFGDGTRLSIL.

This clonotype was counted only a few times. The CDR3 loop is CASSQGQGFYGYTF. Here the CDR3 DNA reads TGTGCCAGCAGCCAGGGACAGGGGTTCTACGGCTACACCTTC. This chain uses TRBV7-2 with TRBJ1-2; 10 nucleotides match TRBD1. V gave up 5 bases and J gave up 8 bases; unmatched junction bases: 8. The CDR3 runs to 14 residues. Germline values: CDR1 SGHTA, CDR2 FQGNSA.

In this sample, this clonotype turned up many times. The J gene is TRBJ2-4, the V gene TRBV20-1, with TRBD1 identical over 12 bases. CDR3 length: 14 residues. Trimming at V came to 4 bases and at J to 9 bases, leaving 7 bases not matched to a gene. Germline CDR1 reads DFQATT; CDR2 reads SNEGSKA (reference sequence). CDR3 sequence: CSAKTGTGGAIQYF. CDR3 DNA sequence: TGCAGTGCTAAAACCGGGACAGGGGGCGCCATTCAGTACTTC.

The J gene is TRBJ1-1, the V gene TRBV19; the D is unclear. The V and J ends lost 4 bases and 5 bases respectively, with 14 bases between them. CDR3 length: 14 amino acids. Germline V gene data show CDR1 as LNHDA and CDR2 as SQIVND (reference sequence). The CDR3 DNA sequence: TGTGCCAGTAGTACCTACCGGGATGGGACTGAAGCTTTCTTT. Its translation: CASSTYRDGTEAFF.

This clonotype was seen a few times. The chain joins TRBV10-1 to TRBJ2-5, with D perhaps TRBD2 (6 bases). V dropped 4 bases and J dropped 5 bases, with 11 bases sitting between them. CDR3 length: 13 amino acids. Germline values: CDR1 WNHNN, CDR2 SYGVQD (reference sequence). CDR3 residues: CASSVGLRETQYF. The CDR3 nucleotides read TGCGCCAGCAGTGTGGGACTTAGGGAGACCCAGTACTTC.

The chain joins TRBV9 to TRBJ1-1, with no clear D. V was cut by 0 bases and J by 1 base, with 16 bases left in between. CDR1 is SGDLS, CDR2 YYNGEE, per germline. This CDR3 is 17 amino acids long. CDR3 in amino acids: CASSVGYPGYGNTEAFF. The DNA for the CDR3 is TGTGCCAGCAGCGTAGGATATCCAGGTTACGGGAACACTGAAGCTTTCTTT.

The chain combines TRBV30 with TRBJ2-7, with no clear D. CDR3 length: 12 residues. Germline lookup yields CDR1 GTSNPN and CDR2 SVGIG (reference sequence). The V and J ends lost 3 bases and 4 bases respectively, with 10 bases between them. The CDR3 here is CAWSGLNYEQYF. CDR3 coding DNA: TGTGCCTGGAGCGGCCTGAATTACGAGCAGTACTTC.

The J gene is TRBJ1-2, the V gene TRBV15; D unclear. Germline CDR1 and CDR2: LNHNV and YYDKDF (reference sequence). The CDR3 length is 13 residues. Trimming removed 5 bases from V and 2 bases from J, with 9 bases in between. CDR3 coding DNA: TGTGCCACCAGCCGACTCTTAAACTATGGCTACACCTTC. Its protein product is CATSRLLNYGYTF. The variable domain in full, with the rest retrieved from reference TRBV15 and TRBJ1-2, is DAMVIQNPRYQVTQFGKPVTLSCSQTLNHNVMYWYQQKSSQAPKLLFHYYDKDFNNEADTPDNFQSRRPNTSFCFLDIRSPGLGDTAMYLCATSRLLNYGYTFGSGTRLTVV.

This clonotype has just a few counts. The chain links TRBV11-2 to TRBJ2-3, with D unresolved. This CDR3 contains 12 residues. Germline CDR1 and CDR2: SGHAT and FQNNGV. V lost 4 bases to trimming and J lost 7 bases, with 9 bases between them. The CDR3 coding sequence is TGTGCCAGCAGCTATGCCGGTAATACGCAGTATTTT. It translates to CASSYAGNTQYF.

This clonotype was observed a few times. The J gene is TRBJ2-3, the V gene TRBV29-1, with TRBD2 matching 11 bases. The CDR3 spans 15 residues. V lost 6 bases, J lost 4 bases, and 9 bases stayed unmatched. Germline V gene data show CDR1 as SQVTM and CDR2 as ANQGSEA. The CDR3 is CSVAVTSGVADTQYF. The CDR3 DNA reads as TGCAGCGTCGCAGTGACTAGCGGGGTTGCAGATACGCAGTATTTT.

This clonotype was seen only a few times. The gene calls are TRBV24-1 and TRBJ2-5; 8 bases match TRBD1. The CDR3 contains 14 residues. The germline V gene has CDR1 KGHDR and CDR2 SFDVKD. Unmatched junction bases numbered 4, after V lost 4 bases and J lost 4 bases. CDR3 coding DNA: TGTGCCACCAGTGACTCCGACAGGGGAGAGACCCAGTACTTC. Translating it yields CATSDSDRGETQYF.

This clonotype was found a few times. The chain has TRBV11-2 and TRBJ2-1; TRBD2 aligns across 11 bases. With 5 bases clipped from V and 5 bases from J, the junction kept 2 bases outside the gene matches. The CDR3 totals 14 residues. Germline assignment: CDR1 SGHAT and CDR2 FQNNGV. CDR3 sequence (DNA): TGTGCCAGCAGCCTGACTAGCGGGGACAATGAGCAGTTCTTC. It yields the protein CASSLTSGDNEQFF.

This clonotype has more than one count but fewer than ten. The chain combines TRBV20-1 with TRBJ2-7, with D perhaps TRBD2 (5 bases). The CDR3 runs 12 residues. The V end lost 6 bases, the J end lost 1 base, and 10 bases lay between the germline ends. Germline values: CDR1 DFQATT, CDR2 SNEGSKA (reference sequence). CDR3 in DNA: TGCAGTGCCCGCGGAGGTTCCTACGAGCAGTACTTC. This encodes CSARGGSYEQYF.

This clonotype was detected only a few times. CDR3 loop: CASSLPHSGVYEQYF. In DNA, the CDR3 is TGTGCCAGCAGTTTGCCCCATAGCGGGGTTTACGAGCAGTACTTC. The chain carries TRBV12-3 or TRBV12-4 and TRBJ2-7, with 8 bases fitting TRBD2. This CDR3 is 15 amino acids long. V lost 3 bases to trimming and J lost 4 bases; unmatched junction nucleotides: 8.

The rearrangement links TRBV6-5 to TRBJ1-3; D may be TRBD1 (6 bases). The V gene's germline CDR1 is MNHEY and CDR2 SVGAGI. This CDR3 has 16 residues. Trimming left V 0 bases short and J 2 bases short, with 11 bases between. The DNA of the CDR3 is TGTGCCAGCAGTTACTCCAAAAGGGGGACTGGAAACACCATATATTTT. Translated: CASSYSKRGTGNTIYF.

The table lists this clonotype with a few counts. V is TRBV30 and J is TRBJ2-3; no firm D call. The CDR3 runs to 13 residues. Germline CDR1 and CDR2: GTSNPN and SVGIG (reference sequence). V was shortened by 3 bases and J by 6 bases, with 13 bases between the two germline ends. CDR3 DNA sequence: TGTGCCTGGAGCGCTAGGACGGTCGATACGCAGTATTTT. Its translation is CAWSARTVDTQYF.

The genes are TRBV7-2 and TRBJ1-2; TRBD1 is a possible D gene (6 bases). With 5 bases removed from V and 2 bases from J, the gap between germline ends came to 15 bases. The CDR3 runs 15 residues. Germline CDR1 is SGHTA and CDR2 is FQGNSA. The CDR3 nucleotides are TGTGCCAGCAGCCCCAACAGGGATACAAACTATGGCTACACCTTC. Translated, it gives CASSPNRDTNYGYTF.